This T cell receptor beta chain was found in a study of blood T cell repertoires in COVID-19. Study as a whole: The cDNA or gDNA used as material had been derived from T cells, B-cell-depleted T cells, or PBMCs.

The trim removed 0 bases at V and 5 bases at J, leaving 5 bases unmatched. Germline V gene lookup returns CDR1 SGHRS and CDR2 YFSETQ. CDR3 length: 16 residues. Profiling relied on immunoSEQ multiplex PCR, and the TCRdb table lists in-frame clones only, not all of them. This table holds roughly 80,000 clones, about 88% found once. The chain combines TRBV5-1 with TRBJ1-6, with TRBD1 matching 7 bases. Sequencing used peripheral blood. This TCR was sampled from a woman over 75 with active or convalescent COVID-19. The CDR3 DNA reads as TGCGCCAGCAGCTTGGCCGGCGGGACAGATAATTCACCCCTCCACTTT. It translates to CASSLAGGTDNSPLHF.